These 7 T cell receptor beta chains were sequenced from one sample in a study of cytomegalovirus exposure and HLA in healthy donors. PCR involved 60 Vbeta and 13 Jbeta primers. Data came from immunoSEQ multiplex PCR; TCRdb stores just in-frame clones and leaves some out. Among some 70,000 clones listed, more than 75% were seen once. Sample: PBMCs. The receptors were gathered from a man younger than 30 in good health and CMV-seronegative.

The chain uses TRBV5-6 and TRBJ2-7; a weak D match, TRBD1 (6 bases). Between the trimmed V and J ends, which lost 2 bases and 6 bases, there was a span of 12 bases. The CDR3 runs to 13 residues. Germline V lookup: CDR1 SGHDT, CDR2 YYEEEE. CDR3 DNA: TGTGCCAGCAGCTTAAGGGGGTATGGCGAGCAGTACTTC. It encodes CASSLRGYGEQYF.

In this sample, this clone turned up a few times. The chain employs TRBV7-9 and TRBJ1-1; the D gene is possibly TRBD1 (6 bases). Trimming took off 7 bases at V and 2 bases at J, with 8 bases between the two ends. Per the germline V gene, CDR1 is SEHNR and CDR2 is FQNEAQ (reference sequence). This CDR3 is 12 amino acids long. CDR3 bases: TGTGCCAGCAACAGGGTTAACACTGAAGCTTTCTTT. Translating it yields CASNRVNTEAFF.

The V gene is TRBV29-1, the J gene TRBJ2-1; 8 bases match TRBD1. V was pared by 7 bases and J by 13 bases, with 12 bases of the junction left unmatched. This CDR3 region has 12 residues. The germline CDR1 and CDR2 sequences are SQVTM and ANQGSEA. The CDR3 bases are TGCAGCGGTGGGACAGGCCAAGAGGCCCAGTTCTTC. Protein product: CSGGTGQEAQFF.

This chain uses TRBV12-2 with TRBJ2-3; the D call of TRBD2 is as the table states it, not checked on the DNA. TRBV12-2 is reported as a pseudogene. The CDR3 loop spans 19 amino acids. This CDR3 is CASRLEPAGEWDSTDTQYF. The CDR3 DNA sequence: TGTGCAAGTCGCTTAGAACCAGCGGGAGAGTGGGATAGCACAGATACGCAGTATTTT.

The chain recombines TRBV30 with TRBJ1-2, with 8 bases fitting TRBD1. Trimming removed 4 bases from V and 1 base from J; junction bases left unmatched: 5. This CDR3 has 14 residues. Germline CDR1 is GTSNPN and CDR2 is SVGIG (reference sequence). The CDR3 DNA sequence: TGTGCCTGGACAGGGGGCATAAGTAACTATGGCTACACCTTC. The encoded protein is CAWTGGISNYGYTF.

Notes on this clone: In the same sample, other DNA sequences code for this CDR3. The V and J genes are TRBV30 and TRBJ2-1; D is possibly TRBD1 (8 bases). Between the trimmed V and J ends, which lost 8 bases and 6 bases, there was a span of 17 bases. The germline V gene encodes CDR1 GTSNPN and CDR2 SVGIG (reference sequence). This CDR3 is 13 amino acids long. The CDR3 DNA follows: TGTGCCGGGGAGGGGACAGGACCCAATGAGCAGTTCTTC. It codes for CAGEGTGPNEQFF.

The chain is built from TRBV7-2 and TRBJ2-5; no reliable D call. Germline values: CDR1 SGHTA, CDR2 FQGNSA. This CDR3 contains 12 residues. V lost 1 base to trimming and J lost 5 bases, with 5 bases between them. The CDR3 sequence is CASSLVGETQYF. DNA for the CDR3: TGTGCCAGCAGCTTAGTTGGCGAGACCCAGTACTTC.